The entry below gives a single T cell receptor beta chain sequence along with its context. The sample is drawn from a study of blood T cell repertoires in COVID-19. The method was immunoSEQ multiplex PCR; TCRdb's version includes in-frame clones alone and lacks a portion of them. The sample records 70,000 or so clones, over 80% being singletons. V lost 1 base and J lost 5, with 14 bases in between. The length of the CDR3 is 14 residues. Germline values: CDR1 GTSNPN, CDR2 SVGIG (reference sequence). The sequenced sample consisted of peripheral blood. The source is a woman in her forties or fifties with acute or convalescent COVID-19. The chain joins TRBV30 to TRBJ2-5; D perhaps matches TRBD2 (5 bases). The CDR3: CAWSEFGVWETQYF. The CDR3 DNA reads TGTGCCTGGAGTGAGTTCGGGGTATGGGAGACCCAGTACTTC.